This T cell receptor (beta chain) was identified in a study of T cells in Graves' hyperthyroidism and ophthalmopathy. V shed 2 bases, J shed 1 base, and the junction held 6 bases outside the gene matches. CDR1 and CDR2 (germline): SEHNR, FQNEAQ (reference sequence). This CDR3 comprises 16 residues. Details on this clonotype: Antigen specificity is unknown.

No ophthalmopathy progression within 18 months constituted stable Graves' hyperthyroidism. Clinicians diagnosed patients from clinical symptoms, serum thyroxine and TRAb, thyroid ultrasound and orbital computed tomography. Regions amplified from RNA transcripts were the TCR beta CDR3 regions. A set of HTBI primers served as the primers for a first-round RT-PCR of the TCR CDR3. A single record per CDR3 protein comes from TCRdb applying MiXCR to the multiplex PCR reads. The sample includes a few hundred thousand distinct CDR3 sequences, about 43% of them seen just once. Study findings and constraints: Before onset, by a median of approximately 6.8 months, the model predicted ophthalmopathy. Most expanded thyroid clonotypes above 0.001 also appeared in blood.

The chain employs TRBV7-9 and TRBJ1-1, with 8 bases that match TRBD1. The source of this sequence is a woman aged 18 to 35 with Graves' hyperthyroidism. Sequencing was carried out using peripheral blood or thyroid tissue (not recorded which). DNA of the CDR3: TGTGCCAGCAGCTTACTTCCCGGACAGGGGAACACTGAAGCTTTCTTT. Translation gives CASSLLPGQGNTEAFF.